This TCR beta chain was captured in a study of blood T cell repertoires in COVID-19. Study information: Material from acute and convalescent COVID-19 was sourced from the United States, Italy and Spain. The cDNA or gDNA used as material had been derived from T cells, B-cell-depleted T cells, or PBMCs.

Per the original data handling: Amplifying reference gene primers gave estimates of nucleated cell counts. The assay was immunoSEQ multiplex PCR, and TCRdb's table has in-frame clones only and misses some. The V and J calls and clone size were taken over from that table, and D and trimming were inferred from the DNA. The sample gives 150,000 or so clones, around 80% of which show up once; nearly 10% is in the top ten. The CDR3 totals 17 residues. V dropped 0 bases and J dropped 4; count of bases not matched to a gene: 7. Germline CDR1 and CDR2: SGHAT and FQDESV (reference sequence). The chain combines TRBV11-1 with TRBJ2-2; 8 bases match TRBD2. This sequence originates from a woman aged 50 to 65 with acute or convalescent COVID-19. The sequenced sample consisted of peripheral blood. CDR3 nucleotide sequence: TGTGCCAGCAGCTTAGCCCCGGGACTAGTAGGCACCGGGGAGCTGTTTTTT. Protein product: CASSLAPGLVGTGELFF.